Presented here are 8 T cell receptor beta chains from one specimen sequenced in a study of T cell responses to AZD1222 COVID-19 vaccine. Generated by immunoSEQ multiplex PCR, the TCRdb table keeps only in-frame clones and is missing some. The profile shows around 110,000 clones, 90% to 95% of them singletons. This specimen consisted of peripheral blood, obtained on day 0 of AZD1222 vaccination. The receptor source for this set is an adult in good health.

J is TRBJ2-7 and V is TRBV7-9, with 8 bases identical to TRBD1. V shed 4 bases, J shed 3 bases, and the junction held 11 bases outside the gene matches. CDR1 and CDR2 (germline): SEHNR, FQNEAQ (reference sequence). This CDR3 is 16 amino acids long. CDR3: CASSSDRVPSDYEQYF. CDR3 nucleotide sequence: TGTGCCAGCAGCTCGGACAGGGTGCCGTCGGACTACGAGCAGTACTTC.

This sequence joins TRBV19 and TRBJ2-1; D is possibly TRBD2 (5 bases). Germline V CDR1 and CDR2: LNHDA, SQIVND (reference sequence). The CDR3 contains 14 residues. The V end was cut by 0 bases, the J end by 9 bases, with 12 bases between. CDR3: CASSIDYPGSEQFF. Here the CDR3 DNA reads TGTGCCAGTAGTATAGATTACCCTGGGAGTGAGCAGTTCTTC.

The chain carries TRBV19 and TRBJ2-6; 10 bases agree with TRBD1. The CDR3 runs to 23 residues. V was clipped by 6 bases and J by 2 bases; unmatched bases: 25. CDR1 LNHDA and CDR2 SQIVND come from the germline V gene (reference sequence). CDR3 DNA sequence: TGTGCCAGTAGCAATAGGTGGGCCCTCCTGACAGGGGGCGCAAAAACTGGGGCCAACGTCCTGACTTTC. Protein: CASSNRWALLTGGAKTGANVLTF.

The V and J genes are TRBV9 and TRBJ1-2, with 7 bases matching TRBD1. Germline trimming cut 4 bases from V and 4 bases from J; bases unmatched to any gene: 7. The CDR3 spans 14 residues. CDR1 SGDLS and CDR2 YYNGEE come from the germline V gene. CDR3 coding DNA: TGTGCCAGCAGCCCATGGGACAGCACCTATGGCTACACCTTC. It yields the protein CASSPWDSTYGYTF.

The sample holds one count of this clone. CDR3 bases: TGTGCCAGCAGTTTAGGCCTAGCGGCCAATGAGCAGTTCTTC. This gives the protein CASSLGLAANEQFF. The chain has TRBV27 and TRBJ2-1; 7 bases agree with TRBD2. This CDR3 comprises 14 residues. Unmatched junction bases numbered 4, after V lost 2 bases and J lost 6 bases. CDR1 and CDR2 (germline): MNHEY, SMNVEV (reference sequence).

The chain joins TRBV12-3 or TRBV12-4 to TRBJ1-2; the D is unclear. V lost 4 bases to trimming and J lost 8 bases, with 14 bases between them. The CDR3 runs 13 residues. CDR3 sequence reads: CASSSERDAGYTF. The CDR3 DNA is TGTGCCAGCAGTTCGGAGAGGGATGCGGGCTACACCTTC.

The chain joins TRBV19 to TRBJ2-1, with 10 bases aligning to TRBD1. The ends lost 6 bases at V and 7 bases at J; junction bases unmatched: 9. The germline V gene encodes CDR1 LNHDA and CDR2 SQIVND (reference sequence). There are 15 residues in the CDR3. The chain's CDR3 is CASSEPGQGRNEQFF. CDR3 bases: TGTGCCAGTAGCGAACCGGGACAGGGGAGGAATGAGCAGTTCTTC.

This CDR3 reads CASSTTGALDEQYF. The CDR3 coding sequence is TGTGCCAGCAGTACGACTGGCGCATTAGACGAGCAGTACTTC. The chain recombines TRBV27 with TRBJ2-7; D ambiguous. The V gene lost 5 bases and the J gene lost 5 bases, with 16 bases spanning the gap. The CDR3 is made up of 14 amino acids. Germline V gene lookup returns CDR1 MNHEY and CDR2 SMNVEV (reference sequence).